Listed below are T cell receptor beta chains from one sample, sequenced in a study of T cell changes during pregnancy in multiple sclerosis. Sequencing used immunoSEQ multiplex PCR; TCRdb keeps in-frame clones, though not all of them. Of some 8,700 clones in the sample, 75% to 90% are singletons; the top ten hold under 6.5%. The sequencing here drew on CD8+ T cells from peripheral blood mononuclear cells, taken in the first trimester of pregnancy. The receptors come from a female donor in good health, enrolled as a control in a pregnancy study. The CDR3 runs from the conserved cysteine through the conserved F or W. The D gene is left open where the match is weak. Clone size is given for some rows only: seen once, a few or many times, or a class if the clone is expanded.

DNA: TGCGCCAGCAGTTGGTGCGCCCCCGCCAGGGTTGGTCGTCAGCCCCAGCATTTT
CDR3: CASSWCAPARVGRQPQHF
J: TRBJ1-5
size: few
V: TRBV10-1
length: 18
D: NA

DNA: TGTGCCAGCAGTTACTCGGTCCCGGGAGGGTACAATGAGCAGTTCTTC
CDR3: CASSYSVPGGYNEQFF
J: TRBJ2-1
size: NA
V: TRBV6-5
length: 16
D: TRBD2

DNA: TGTGCCAGCTCACCACCGGGGGCGAGGGGAAACACCATATATTTT
CDR3: CASSPPGARGNTIYF
J: TRBJ1-3
size: NA
V: TRBV18
length: 15
D: NA

DNA: TGTGCCAGCAGTGAGGCGCCAGGAGGGTATGGCTACACCTTC
CDR3: CASSEAPGGYGYTF
J: TRBJ1-2
size: NA
V: TRBV2
length: 14
D: NA

DNA: TGTGCCAGCAGTCCGGGTCGACTAGCCGGATCTATTGCAGATACGCAGTATTTT
CDR3: CASSPGRLAGSIADTQYF
J: TRBJ2-3
size: NA
V: TRBV27
length: 18
D: TRBD2

DNA: TGCGCCAGCACGGGTGGTACATGGACCCAGTACTTC
CDR3: CASTGGTWTQYF
J: TRBJ2-5
size: NA
V: TRBV10-2
length: 12
D: NA

DNA: TGTGCCAGCAGCACCGGACAGGAAGCCTACGAGCAGTACTTC
CDR3: CASSTGQEAYEQYF
J: TRBJ2-7
size: NA
V: TRBV5-6
length: 14
D: TRBD1

DNA: TGTGCCAGCAGCTTCCGGGACTTACAAGAGACCCAGTACTTC
CDR3: CASSFRDLQETQYF
J: TRBJ2-5
size: NA
V: TRBV7-8
length: 14
D: NA

DNA: TGCAGCGTTGGATCTTCAGGAACAGGGGGCTACTATGGCTACACCTTC
CDR3: CSVGSSGTGGYYGYTF
J: TRBJ1-2
size: NA
V: TRBV29-1
length: 16
D: TRBD1

DNA: TGCGCCAGCAGTGTGGATAGCGGGGGTTACAATGAGCAGTTCTTC
CDR3: CASSVDSGGYNEQFF
J: TRBJ2-1
size: NA
V: TRBV10-1
length: 15
D: TRBD2

DNA: TGTGCCAGCAGCTTAGGGGCGGGACAGGGGACGAACGAGCAGTACTTC
CDR3: CASSLGAGQGTNEQYF
J: TRBJ2-7
size: NA
V: TRBV5-5
length: 16
D: TRBD1

DNA: TGTGCCAGCAGTCCTGGACTAGCGGGAGTTTCAGATACGCAGTATTTT
CDR3: CASSPGLAGVSDTQYF
J: TRBJ2-3
size: NA
V: TRBV28
length: 16
D: TRBD2

DNA: TGTGCCAGCAGTGAACTTGTAGGGACAGGGGGTATTGGCTACACCTTC
CDR3: CASSELVGTGGIGYTF
J: TRBJ1-2
size: NA
V: TRBV6-1
length: 16
D: TRBD1

DNA: TGCAGTCGAGGCGGGAGGGGCGAGCAGTACTTC
CDR3: CSRGGRGEQYF
J: TRBJ2-7
size: NA
V: TRBV20-1
length: 11
D: TRBD2

DNA: TGTGCCAGCTCACCAACTTTCGGGCAAGAGACCCAGTACTTC
CDR3: CASSPTFGQETQYF
J: TRBJ2-5
size: NA
V: TRBV18
length: 14
D: NA

DNA: TGTGCCAGCAGTTACTCGAGCGACAGGGGTGGGGAGCAGTACTTC
CDR3: CASSYSSDRGGEQYF
J: TRBJ2-7
size: NA
V: TRBV6-6
length: 15
D: TRBD1

DNA: TGTGCCAGCAGCTTAAAAAGCCCGGGGGGGGATGACGAAGCTTTCTTT
CDR3: CASSLKSPGGDDEAFF
J: TRBJ1-1
size: NA
V: TRBV7-3
length: 16
D: NA

DNA: TGCAGCGCTACGGGACAGGGGGACGGTGGCTACACCTTC
CDR3: CSATGQGDGGYTF
J: TRBJ1-2
size: few
V: TRBV29-1
length: 13
D: TRBD1

DNA: TGCGCCACCCATGGAACTACAAGCTCCTACAATGAGCAGTTCTTC
CDR3: CATHGTTSSYNEQFF
J: TRBJ2-1
size: NA
V: TRBV10-2
length: 15
D: NA

DNA: TGCGCCAGCAGCCAAGAATTTAACGGACTCTCCTACGAGCAGTACTTC
CDR3: CASSQEFNGLSYEQYF
J: TRBJ2-7
size: medium-sized
V: TRBV4-1
length: 16
D: NA

DNA: TGTGCCAGCAATGCGGGGGGACAGCTCTCTGGAAACACCATATATTTT
CDR3: CASNAGGQLSGNTIYF
J: TRBJ1-3
size: NA
V: TRBV9
length: 16
D: TRBD1

DNA: TGCAGCTCAATAGCGCTCCGACTAGTCTGGGCGAGCCACGAGCAGTACTTC
CDR3: CSSIALRLVWASHEQYF
J: TRBJ2-7
size: few
V: TRBV29-1
length: 17
D: NA

DNA: TGTGCCAGCAGCGTAGGAGGCAGGGGGATGGCAGATACGCAGTATTTT
CDR3: CASSVGGRGMADTQYF
J: TRBJ2-3
size: NA
V: TRBV9
length: 16
D: TRBD1

DNA: TGTGCCAGCAGTCTAGCGGGTCTCTCCTACGAGCAGTACTTC
CDR3: CASSLAGLSYEQYF
J: TRBJ2-7
size: NA
V: TRBV28
length: 14
D: TRBD2

DNA: TGTGCCAGCAGCTTGGGCGGATCTGAGCAGTTCTTC
CDR3: CASSLGGSEQFF
J: TRBJ2-1
size: NA
V: TRBV5-6
length: 12
D: NA

DNA: TGTGCCAGCAGCAAAGGGTCAGGGGACAAAAACATTCAGTACTTC
CDR3: CASSKGSGDKNIQYF
J: TRBJ2-4
size: NA
V: TRBV21-1
length: 15
D: NA

DNA: TGCGCCAGCAGGGGGTGGGCGGGGGGCGAAGAGACCCAGTACTTC
CDR3: CASRGWAGGEETQYF
J: TRBJ2-5
size: once
V: TRBV10-2
length: 15
D: TRBD2

DNA: TGTGCCAGCAGTCCGGGATCGGGCAGCTACGAGCAGTACTTC
CDR3: CASSPGSGSYEQYF
J: TRBJ2-7
size: NA
V: TRBV27
length: 14
D: NA

DNA: TGTGCCAGCAGCTTAGAGGCATCACCCCACTACGAGCAGTACTTC
CDR3: CASSLEASPHYEQYF
J: TRBJ2-7
size: NA
V: TRBV11-2
length: 15
D: NA

DNA: TGTGCCAGCAGTACCACGGGGACAGGGGGCACTGAAGCTTTCTTT
CDR3: CASSTTGTGGTEAFF
J: TRBJ1-1
size: NA
V: TRBV27
length: 15
D: TRBD1

DNA: TGTGCCAGCAGTGAAGCGGGCCGCACAACCCAGTACTTC
CDR3: CASSEAGRTTQYF
J: TRBJ2-5
size: NA
V: TRBV6-1
length: 13
D: NA

DNA: TGTGCCAGCAGTGACGGGACTAGCGGGGGCAATGAGCAGTTCTTC
CDR3: CASSDGTSGGNEQFF
J: TRBJ2-1
size: once
V: TRBV6-4
length: 15
D: TRBD2

DNA: TGTGCCAGCAGTGTGCTCTCGACTAGCCCGTACAATGAGCAGTTCTTC
CDR3: CASSVLSTSPYNEQFF
J: TRBJ2-1
size: few
V: TRBV2
length: 16
D: TRBD2

DNA: TGCGCCAGCAGCCGACAGGGGTGGGATAACTATGGCTACACCTTC
CDR3: CASSRQGWDNYGYTF
J: TRBJ1-2
size: NA
V: TRBV5-1
length: 15
D: TRBD1